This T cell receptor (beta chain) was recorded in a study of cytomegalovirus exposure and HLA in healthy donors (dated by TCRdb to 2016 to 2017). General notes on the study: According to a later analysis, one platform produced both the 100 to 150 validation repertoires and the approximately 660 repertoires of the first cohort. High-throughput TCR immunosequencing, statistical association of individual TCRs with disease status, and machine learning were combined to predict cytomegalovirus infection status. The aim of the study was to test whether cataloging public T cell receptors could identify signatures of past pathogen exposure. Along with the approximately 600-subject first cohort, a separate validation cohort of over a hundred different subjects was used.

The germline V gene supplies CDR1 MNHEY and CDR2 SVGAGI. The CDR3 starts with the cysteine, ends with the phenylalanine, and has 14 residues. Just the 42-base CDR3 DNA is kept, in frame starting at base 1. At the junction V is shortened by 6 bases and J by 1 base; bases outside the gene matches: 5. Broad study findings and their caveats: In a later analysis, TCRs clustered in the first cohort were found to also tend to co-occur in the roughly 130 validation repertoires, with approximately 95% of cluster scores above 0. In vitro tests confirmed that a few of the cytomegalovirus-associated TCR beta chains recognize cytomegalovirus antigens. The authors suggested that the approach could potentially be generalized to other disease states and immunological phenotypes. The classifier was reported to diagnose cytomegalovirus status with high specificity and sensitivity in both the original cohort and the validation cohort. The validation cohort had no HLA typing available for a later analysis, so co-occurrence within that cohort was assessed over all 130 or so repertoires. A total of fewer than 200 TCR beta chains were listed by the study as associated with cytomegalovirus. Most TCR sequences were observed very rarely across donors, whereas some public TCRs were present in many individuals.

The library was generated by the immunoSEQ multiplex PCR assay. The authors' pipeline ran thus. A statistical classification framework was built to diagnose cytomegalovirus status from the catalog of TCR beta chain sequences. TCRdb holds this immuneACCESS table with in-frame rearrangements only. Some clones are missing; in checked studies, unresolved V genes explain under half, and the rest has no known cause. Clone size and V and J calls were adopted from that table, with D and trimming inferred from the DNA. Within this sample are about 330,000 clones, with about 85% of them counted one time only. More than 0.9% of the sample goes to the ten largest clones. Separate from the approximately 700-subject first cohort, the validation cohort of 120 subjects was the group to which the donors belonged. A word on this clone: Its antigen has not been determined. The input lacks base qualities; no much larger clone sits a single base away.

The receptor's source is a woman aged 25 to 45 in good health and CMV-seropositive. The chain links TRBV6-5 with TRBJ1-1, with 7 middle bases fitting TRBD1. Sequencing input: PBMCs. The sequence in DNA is TGTGCCAGCAGGCCCGGGACAGAGAACACTGAAGCTTTCTTT. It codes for CASRPGTENTEAFF.